This T cell receptor beta chain was identified during a study of T cell changes during pregnancy in multiple sclerosis (dated by TCRdb to about 2019). In the study overall: In women with multiple sclerosis, the researchers looked at how the T cell repertoire shifted as pregnancy progressed.

Receptor libraries were prepared by the immunoSEQ multiplex PCR assay. TCRdb carries this immuneACCESS record with in-frame sequences only. Its versions omit some clonotypes, under half of them owing to an unresolved V gene in the studies checked, with the rest unexplained. The sample yields under 50,000 clones; 85% to 95% were counted once. The ten largest clones represent 5.9% of the sample. As concerns this clone: Its cognate antigen has yet to be identified. Nothing much larger sits one base from this clone, and base qualities are not available.

The origin of this receptor is a female donor with multiple sclerosis, enrolled in a pregnancy study. The sample here was CD8+ T cells from peripheral blood mononuclear cells, taken in the first trimester of pregnancy.

The bases read TGTGCCAGCAACTTTCCGGGACTACACACCGGGGAGCTGTTTTTT. It is translated as CASNFPGLHTGELFF. The V and J segments used are TRBV7-2 and TRBJ2-2; TRBD2 agrees with 7 junctional bases. The germline V gene encodes CDR1 SGHTA and CDR2 FQGNSA. The CDR3 measures 15 amino acids from cysteine to phenylalanine. The retained sequence is limited to the CDR3, 45 bases, with the frame set at the first base. At the junction V is shortened by 7 bases and J by 3 bases; bases outside the gene matches: 8.